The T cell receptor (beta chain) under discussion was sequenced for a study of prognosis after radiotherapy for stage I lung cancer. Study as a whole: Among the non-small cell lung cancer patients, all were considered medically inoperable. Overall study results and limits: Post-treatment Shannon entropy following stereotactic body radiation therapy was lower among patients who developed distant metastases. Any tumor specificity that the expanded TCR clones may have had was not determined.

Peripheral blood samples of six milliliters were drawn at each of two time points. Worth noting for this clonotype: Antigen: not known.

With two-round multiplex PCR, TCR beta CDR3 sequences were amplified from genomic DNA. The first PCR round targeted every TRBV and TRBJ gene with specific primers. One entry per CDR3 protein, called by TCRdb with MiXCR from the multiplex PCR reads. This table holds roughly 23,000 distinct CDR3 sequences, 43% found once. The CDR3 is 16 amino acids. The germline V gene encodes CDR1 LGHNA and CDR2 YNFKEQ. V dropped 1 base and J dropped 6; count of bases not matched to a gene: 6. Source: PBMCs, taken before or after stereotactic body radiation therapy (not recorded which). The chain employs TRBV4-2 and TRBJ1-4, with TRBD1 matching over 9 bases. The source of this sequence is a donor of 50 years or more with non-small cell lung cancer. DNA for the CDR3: TGTGCCAGCAGCCAAGGTATGGGACAGGGAGATGAAAAACTGTTTTTT. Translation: CASSQGMGQGDEKLFF.